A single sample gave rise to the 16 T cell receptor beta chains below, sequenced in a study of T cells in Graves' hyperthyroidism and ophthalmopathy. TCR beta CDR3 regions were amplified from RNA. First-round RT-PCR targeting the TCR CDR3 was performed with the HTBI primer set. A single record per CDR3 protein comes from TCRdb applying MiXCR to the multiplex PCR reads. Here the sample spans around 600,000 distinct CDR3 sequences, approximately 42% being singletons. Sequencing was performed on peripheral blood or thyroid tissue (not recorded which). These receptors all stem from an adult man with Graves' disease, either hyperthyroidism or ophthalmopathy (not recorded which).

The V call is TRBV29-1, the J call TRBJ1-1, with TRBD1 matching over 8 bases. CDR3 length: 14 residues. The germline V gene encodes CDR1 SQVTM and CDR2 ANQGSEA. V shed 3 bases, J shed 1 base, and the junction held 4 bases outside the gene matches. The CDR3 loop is CSVDRTGRNTEAFF. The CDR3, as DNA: TGCAGCGTTGATCGGACAGGGAGGAACACTGAAGCTTTCTTT.

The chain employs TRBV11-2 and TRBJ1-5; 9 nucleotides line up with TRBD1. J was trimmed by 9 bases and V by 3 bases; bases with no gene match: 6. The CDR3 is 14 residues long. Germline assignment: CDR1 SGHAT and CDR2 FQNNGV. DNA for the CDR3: TGTGCCAGCAGCTTCGGGACAGGGCAGGCGCCCCAGCATTTT. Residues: CASSFGTGQAPQHF.

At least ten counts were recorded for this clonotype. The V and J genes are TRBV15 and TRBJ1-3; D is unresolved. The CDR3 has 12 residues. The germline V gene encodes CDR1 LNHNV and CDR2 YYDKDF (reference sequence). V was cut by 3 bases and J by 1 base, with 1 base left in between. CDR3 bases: TGTGCCACCAGCAGGTCTGGAAACACCATATATTTT. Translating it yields CATSRSGNTIYF.

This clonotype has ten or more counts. CDR3 nucleotides: TGTGCCAGCAGCCAAGTCGGGGGCGAGCAGTACTTC. Protein: CASSQVGGEQYF. The gene calls are TRBV14 and TRBJ2-7, with D perhaps TRBD2 (6 bases). Germline CDR1 is SGHDN and CDR2 is FVKESK. Trimming cost V 1 base and J 6 bases, with 7 bases left between them. This CDR3 is built from 12 residues.

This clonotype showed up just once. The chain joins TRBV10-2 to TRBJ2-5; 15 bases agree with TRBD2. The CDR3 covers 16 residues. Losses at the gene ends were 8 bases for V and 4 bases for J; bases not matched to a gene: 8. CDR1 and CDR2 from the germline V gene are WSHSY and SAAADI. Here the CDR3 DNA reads TGCGCCAGCGGGGGGACTAGCGGGGGGTACCGAGAGACCCAGTACTTC. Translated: CASGGTSGGYRETQYF.

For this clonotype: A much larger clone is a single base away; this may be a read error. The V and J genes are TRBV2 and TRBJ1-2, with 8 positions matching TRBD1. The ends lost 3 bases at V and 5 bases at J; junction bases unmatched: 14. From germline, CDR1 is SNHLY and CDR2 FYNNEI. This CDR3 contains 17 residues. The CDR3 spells CASSDAWAGGTHYGYTF. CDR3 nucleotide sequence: TGTGCCAGCAGTGATGCCTGGGCAGGGGGCACACATTATGGCTACACCTTC.

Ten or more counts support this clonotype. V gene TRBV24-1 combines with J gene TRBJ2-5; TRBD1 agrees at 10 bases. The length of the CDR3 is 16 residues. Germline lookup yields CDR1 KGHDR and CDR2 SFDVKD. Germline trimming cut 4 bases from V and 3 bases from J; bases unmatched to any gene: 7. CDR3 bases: TGTGCCACCAGTGAACCTGGGACAGGGGTAGAAGAGACCCAGTACTTC. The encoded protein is CATSEPGTGVEETQYF.

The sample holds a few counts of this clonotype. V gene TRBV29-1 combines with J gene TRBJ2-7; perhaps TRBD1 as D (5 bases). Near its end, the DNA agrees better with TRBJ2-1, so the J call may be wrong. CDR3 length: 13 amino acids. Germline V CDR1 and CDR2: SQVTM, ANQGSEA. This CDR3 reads CSVEGRAYNEQFF. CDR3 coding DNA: TGCAGCGTTGAGGGCAGGGCATACAATGAGCAGTTCTTC.

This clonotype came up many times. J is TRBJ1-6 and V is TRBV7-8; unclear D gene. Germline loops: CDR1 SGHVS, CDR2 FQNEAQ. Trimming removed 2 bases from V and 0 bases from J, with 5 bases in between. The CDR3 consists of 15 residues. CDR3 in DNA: TGTGCCAGCAGCTTATCAGCCTCCTATAATTCACCCCTCCACTTT. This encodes CASSLSASYNSPLHF. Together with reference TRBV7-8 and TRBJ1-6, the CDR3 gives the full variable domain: GAGVSQSPRYKVAKRGQDVALRCDPISGHVSLFWYQQALGQGPEFLTYFQNEAQLDKSGLPSDRFFAERPEGSVSTLKIQRTQQEDSAVYLCASSLSASYNSPLHFGNGTRLTVT.

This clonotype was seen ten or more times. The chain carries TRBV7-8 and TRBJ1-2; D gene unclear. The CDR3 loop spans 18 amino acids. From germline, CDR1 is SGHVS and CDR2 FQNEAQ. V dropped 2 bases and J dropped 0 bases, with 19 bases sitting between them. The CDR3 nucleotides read TGTGCCAGCAGCTTACCCCCCCGACGGGCAAGCTCTAACTATGGCTACACCTTC. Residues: CASSLPPRRASSNYGYTF.

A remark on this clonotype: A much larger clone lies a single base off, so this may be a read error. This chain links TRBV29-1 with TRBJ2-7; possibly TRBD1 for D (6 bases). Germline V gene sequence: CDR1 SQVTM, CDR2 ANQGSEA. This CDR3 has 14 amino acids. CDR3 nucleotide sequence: TGCAGCGCTGAAGATCAGGGGAGCTCCTACGAGCAGTACTTC. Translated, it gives CSAEDQGSSYEQYF.

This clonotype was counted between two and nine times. CDR3 DNA sequence: TGTGCCAGCAGCCCAACAGGGGGATTAAAAGAGACCCAGTACTTC. It encodes CASSPTGGLKETQYF. This chain connects TRBV2 to TRBJ2-5, with TRBD1 matching 8 bases. Unmatched junction bases numbered 9, after V lost 6 bases and J lost 3 bases. The CDR3 is 15 residues long. Per germline, CDR1 SNHLY and CDR2 FYNNEI. Looking up the rest from reference TRBV2 and TRBJ2-5 gives the full variable domain: EPEVTQTPSHQVTQMGQEVILRCVPISNHLYFYWYRQILGQKVEFLVSFYNNEISEKSEIFDDQFSVERPDGSNFTLKIRSTKLEDSAMYFCASSPTGGLKETQYFGPGTRLLVL.

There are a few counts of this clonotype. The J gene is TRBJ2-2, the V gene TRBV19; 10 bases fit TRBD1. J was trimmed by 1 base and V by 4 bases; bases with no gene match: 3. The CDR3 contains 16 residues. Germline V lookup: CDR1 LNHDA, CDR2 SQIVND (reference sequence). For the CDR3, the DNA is TGTGCCAGTAGTACCGACAGGGGGCTGAACACCGGGGAGCTGTTTTTT. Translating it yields CASSTDRGLNTGELFF.

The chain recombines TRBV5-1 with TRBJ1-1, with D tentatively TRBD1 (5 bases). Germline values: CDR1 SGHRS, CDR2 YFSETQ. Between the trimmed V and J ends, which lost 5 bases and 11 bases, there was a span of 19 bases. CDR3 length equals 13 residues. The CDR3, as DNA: TGCGCCAGCAGAGAGGTGGACGGAGAGGGGGCTTTCTTT. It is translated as CASREVDGEGAFF.

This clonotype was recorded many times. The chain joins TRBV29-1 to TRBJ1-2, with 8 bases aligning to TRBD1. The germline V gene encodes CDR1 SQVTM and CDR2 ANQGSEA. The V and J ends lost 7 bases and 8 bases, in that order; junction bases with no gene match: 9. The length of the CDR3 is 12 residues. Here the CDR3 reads CSAPDRADGYTF. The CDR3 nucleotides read TGCAGCGCCCCGGACAGGGCGGACGGCTACACCTTC.

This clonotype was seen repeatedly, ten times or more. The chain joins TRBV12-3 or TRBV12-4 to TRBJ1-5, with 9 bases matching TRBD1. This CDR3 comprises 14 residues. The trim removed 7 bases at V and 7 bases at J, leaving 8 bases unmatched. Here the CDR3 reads CASNPGQGHQPQHF. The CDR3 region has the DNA TGTGCCAGCAACCCGGGACAGGGACACCAGCCCCAGCATTTT.